This entry features one T cell receptor beta chain sequence. This sample stems from a study of early T cells in non-severe SARS-CoV-2 infection. The library protocol tagged individual cDNA molecules with unique molecular identifiers. From the 5' RACE reads, TCRdb called clonotypes with MiXCR, one entry per CDR3 protein. The data hold 25,000 to 30,000 distinct CDR3 sequences, with roughly 4.5% observed a single time. CDR1 and CDR2 (germline): SGHRS, YFSETQ. The CDR3 has 14 residues. Trimming cost V 1 base and J 8 bases, with 15 bases left between them. V usage is TRBV5-1 and J usage is TRBJ1-1; D not resolved. The sequence was collected from an adult who was a healthcare worker with PCR-confirmed SARS-CoV-2 infection or an uninfected control (not recorded which). The sequenced material came from whole blood. The DNA for the CDR3 is TGCGCCAGCAGCTTGACATTGGGGAATGGAGAAGCTTTCTTT. Its protein product is CASSLTLGNGEAFF.